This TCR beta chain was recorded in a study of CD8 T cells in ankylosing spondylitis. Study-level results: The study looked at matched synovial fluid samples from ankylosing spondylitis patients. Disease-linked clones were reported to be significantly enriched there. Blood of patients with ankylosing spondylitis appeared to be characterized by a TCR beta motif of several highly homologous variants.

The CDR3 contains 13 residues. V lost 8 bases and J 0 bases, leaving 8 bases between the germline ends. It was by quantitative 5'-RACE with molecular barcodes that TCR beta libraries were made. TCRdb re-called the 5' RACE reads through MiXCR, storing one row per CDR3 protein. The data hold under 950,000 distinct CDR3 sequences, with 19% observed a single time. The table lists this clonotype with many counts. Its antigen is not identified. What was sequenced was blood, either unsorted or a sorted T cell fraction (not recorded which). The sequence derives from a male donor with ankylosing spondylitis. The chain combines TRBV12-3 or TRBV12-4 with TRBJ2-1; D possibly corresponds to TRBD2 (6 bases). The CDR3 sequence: CASRESSYNEQFF. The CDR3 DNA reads TGTGCCAGCCGGGAGAGCTCCTACAATGAGCAGTTCTTC.